Listed here is a single T cell receptor beta chain. This clonotype occurred many times. Its antigen remains undetermined. Base qualities are not at hand, and no much larger clone is one base apart. The CDR3 runs 15 residues from the cysteine to the phenylalanine. Just CDR3 DNA is preserved here, 45 bases in frame from base 1. The germline V gene yields SGHRS for CDR1 and YFSETQ for CDR2. V and J are trimmed by 6 bases and 0 bases, and the gene matches miss 8 bases of the junction. In the ophthalmopathy patients, disease was moderately to severely active, with a Clinical Activity Score of 3 or more, a NOSPECS grade of 4 or more, and a duration of less than 3 months. Any patient with an uncontrolled infection, another autoimmune disease, pregnancy or lactation was excluded. Diagnoses relied on clinical symptoms, serum thyroxine and TRAb, thyroid ultrasound and orbital computed tomography. Ficoll-Paque density gradient centrifugation was used to isolate PBMCs from 8 to 10 ml of fresh peripheral blood. Total RNA was extracted with Trizol reagent, and quality was checked on an Agilent 2100 Bioanalyzer.

The TCR beta CDR3 regions were amplified from the RNA transcripts. For the first round of RT-PCR on the TCR CDR3, the HTBI primer set was used together with the Qiagen OneStep RT-PCR kit. A second multiplex PCR round built the libraries, followed by size selection and purification. Paired-end sequencing of the libraries was performed with 100 bp reads on an Illumina HiSeq2000. Processing in the source paper ran as follows. SOAPnuke was used to process the raw data, throwing out any read that contained adapters or uncalled bases, had a mean Phred below 15, or lacked an exact constant-primer or identifier match. COPE v1.2.5 was used to merge the high-quality paired reads, and each unique nucleotide sequence was defined as a clonotype. MiTCR v1.1 was used to align the clonotypes against IMGT TRBV, TRBD and TRBJ reference segments. Analysis was restricted to V-J combinations with a frequency above 0.0001, which covered roughly 99% of repertoires. A TCS score was defined as the ratio of F50 (clonal expansion) to E x V (chaos), with BLOSUM62-based TCRdist applied between CDR3 peptides within each V-J. Welch's t-statistics and random forest reduced fewer than 550 V-J features to 13, which were used in a naive Bayes classifier (R e1071). TCRdb handled the public reads itself, with Q25 trimming in fastp and clone calling in MiXCR, and kept productive beta chains. Entries that share a CDR3 protein sequence are merged under the most common genes and DNA. These V and J calls originate from TCRdb's pipeline instead of the authors' own analysis. The sample records 400,000 to 550,000 distinct CDR3 sequences, roughly 24% of which are singletons. The ten largest clonotypes hold approximately 10% of the sample.

This sample was taken from a study of T cells in Graves' hyperthyroidism and ophthalmopathy (dated by TCRdb to the late 2010s). Turning to the overall study: Peripheral blood was sampled at the time of initial diagnosis, prior to any treatment. Once sampling was done, hyperthyroidism patients were given methimazole at a starting dose of 30 mg daily, whereas ophthalmopathy patients were given high-dose intravenous methylprednisolone. The 100 discovery patients were randomly divided into training and test sets at a 7:3 ratio. To identify distinguishing TCR V-J signatures, a discovery cohort of around 100 patients was used, comprising some 45 with Graves' ophthalmopathy and around 60 with stable Graves' hyperthyroidism. In addition, the study compared T-cell repertoires in thyroid tissue and in blood from roughly 6 Graves' hyperthyroidism patients. TCR Vbeta CDR3 sequencing of around 130 peripheral blood samples (approximately 44 ophthalmopathy, about 80 hyperthyroidism and roughly 17 progressor patients) is reported in the paper. Prospective prediction of ophthalmopathy was tested in an independent validation cohort consisting of roughly 20 hyperthyroidism patients and some 15 patients who later progressed to ophthalmopathy.

Paper-wide results and their limitations: Ophthalmopathy was separated from stable hyperthyroidism by a 13 V-J signature model, with around 90% sensitivity and about 81% specificity obtained in cross-validation and 80%/75% obtained in testing. No statistical method was used to set the sample size in advance, and investigators knew the group allocation. Most expanded thyroid clonotypes (frequency above 0.001) were also detected in blood, a finding suggesting that blood repertoires may reflect thyroid immune responses. During validation, the model predicted progression to ophthalmopathy a median of about 5.9 months ahead of onset, with 70.59% sensitivity and under 85% specificity.

This TCR came from a woman under 40 with Graves' ophthalmopathy. The receptor chain draws on TRBV5-1 and TRBJ2-5; TRBD2 agrees with 7 junctional bases. What was sequenced was blood. The CDR3 protein is CASNQRGYYQETQYF. Here is the DNA: TGCGCCAGCAACCAGCGGGGATACTACCAAGAGACCCAGTACTTC.